This entry lists 27 T cell receptor beta chains sequenced from one sample in a study of T cells in Graves' hyperthyroidism and ophthalmopathy. The source material, RNA transcripts, was used to amplify TCR beta CDR3 regions. The TCR CDR3 was amplified in a first-round RT-PCR using the HTBI primer set. One entry per CDR3 protein, called by TCRdb with MiXCR from the multiplex PCR reads. Here the sample spans under 350,000 distinct CDR3 sequences, approximately 22% being singletons. The specimen sequenced was blood. These TCRs come from a woman aged 45 to 65 with Graves' hyperthyroidism.

The chain employs TRBV20-1 and TRBJ2-7; tentative D call: TRBD1 (5 bases). The CDR3 is made up of 12 amino acids. CDR1 DFQATT and CDR2 SNEGSKA come from the germline V gene (reference sequence). V was shortened by 0 bases and J by 5 bases, with 8 bases between the two germline ends. Here the CDR3 DNA reads TGCAGTGCTAGAGATCTGGGGCACGAGCAGTACTTC. Protein product: CSARDLGHEQYF.

This clonotype was seen at least ten times. The V call is TRBV24-1, the J call TRBJ1-2; no firm D call. CDR1 and CDR2 from the germline V gene are KGHDR and SFDVKD. This CDR3 has 13 residues. With 5 bases removed from V and 4 bases from J, the gap between germline ends came to 10 bases. Here the CDR3 reads CATSATSLYGYTF. CDR3 bases: TGTGCCACCAGTGCGACCAGCCTCTATGGCTACACCTTC.

This clonotype was seen repeatedly, ten times or more. V gene TRBV7-9 combines with J gene TRBJ2-1; 7 bases agree with TRBD2. This CDR3 region has 16 residues. The germline V gene has CDR1 SEHNR and CDR2 FQNEAQ (reference sequence). V was pared by 4 bases and J by 4 bases, with 10 bases of the junction left unmatched. As DNA, the CDR3 is TGTGCCAGCAGCTCCAGCGGGACCGGCGGATACAATGAGCAGTTCTTC. It specifies CASSSSGTGGYNEQFF.

Of note for this clonotype: With a much larger clone just one base away, this may be a read error. The gene calls are TRBV4-1 and TRBJ1-2; D not resolved. CDR3 size: 18 residues. Germline CDR1 reads MGHRA; CDR2 reads YSYEKL. The CDR3 region is CASNQDFPRKKENYGYTF. In DNA form, the CDR3 reads TGCGCCAGCAACCAAGATTTTCCTCGGAAGAAGGAGAACTATGGCTACACCTTC.

This clonotype showed up just once. This rearrangement joins TRBV4-1 to TRBJ2-4; possibly TRBD2 for D (5 bases). This CDR3 is 16 amino acids long. With 4 bases removed from V and 0 bases from J, the gap between germline ends came to 13 bases. Germline values: CDR1 MGHRA, CDR2 YSYEKL. CDR3 in DNA: TGCGCCAGCAGCCGACTCGGGGTTCTAGCCAAAAACATTCAGTACTTC. Amino acids: CASSRLGVLAKNIQYF.

This clonotype was counted a single time. The chain has TRBV12-3 or TRBV12-4 and TRBJ1-2, with D unclear. V was clipped by 0 bases and J by 3 bases, with 8 bases between them. The CDR3 runs 14 residues. The CDR3 region has the DNA TGTGCCAGCAGTTTAGCTGGGAACGACTATGGCTACACCTTC. Amino acid sequence: CASSLAGNDYGYTF.

This clonotype was observed at least ten times. The chain employs TRBV7-8 and TRBJ1-5; 8 bases are a match to TRBD1. Germline values: CDR1 SGHVS, CDR2 FQNEAQ. CDR3 length: 14 residues. The ends lost 5 bases at V and 7 bases at J; junction bases unmatched: 7. This CDR3 reads CASSPRQGNQPQHF. The CDR3 nucleotides are TGTGCCAGCAGCCCGCGACAGGGGAACCAGCCCCAGCATTTT. The whole variable domain, remainder taken from reference TRBV7-8 and TRBJ1-5, is GAGVSQSPRYKVAKRGQDVALRCDPISGHVSLFWYQQALGQGPEFLTYFQNEAQLDKSGLPSDRFFAERPEGSVSTLKIQRTQQEDSAVYLCASSPRQGNQPQHFGDGTRLSIL.

This clonotype was seen a few times. This sequence joins TRBV25-1 and TRBJ2-3; D is uncertain. The V gene's germline CDR1 is MGHDK and CDR2 SYGVNS. The V end was cut by 2 bases, the J end by 0 bases, with 9 bases between. The CDR3 runs 15 residues. DNA for the CDR3: TGTGCCAGCAGTGAACCAAGGGTTAGCACAGATACGCAGTATTTT. Protein: CASSEPRVSTDTQYF.

This clonotype was detected many times. The rearrangement links TRBV2 to TRBJ2-7; a possible D gene is TRBD1 (5 bases). The CDR3 sequence is 14 residues long. Trimming left V 6 bases short and J 4 bases short, with 16 bases between. The germline V gene encodes CDR1 SNHLY and CDR2 FYNNEI. This CDR3 reads CASRTGRELYEQYF. CDR3 DNA sequence: TGTGCCAGCAGAACTGGCAGGGAACTTTACGAGCAGTACTTC.

This clonotype has at least ten counts. The chain combines TRBV15 with TRBJ2-1; D gene uncertain. CDR1 is LNHNV, CDR2 YYDKDF, per germline (reference sequence). Trimming shortened V by 0 bases and J by 7 bases, and 10 bases separated the two germline ends. This CDR3 has 14 amino acids. CDR3 bases: TGTGCCACCAGCAGAGAAGACTGGCGGAATGAGCAGTTCTTC. Amino acid sequence: CATSREDWRNEQFF.

This clonotype was detected many times. V and J are TRBV2 and TRBJ1-1; possible D gene TRBD1, 5 bases. The CDR3 sequence is 15 residues long. V was pared by 7 bases and J by 1 base, with 16 bases between. The germline gives CDR1 SNHLY, CDR2 FYNNEI. CDR3 amino acids: CASTPQGAQNTEAFF. The CDR3 coding sequence is TGTGCCAGCACTCCGCAGGGAGCTCAGAACACTGAAGCTTTCTTT.

This clonotype was seen repeatedly, ten times or more. The chain couples TRBV4-1 to TRBJ2-5; D is possibly TRBD2 (6 bases). Looked up from germline, CDR1 is MGHRA and CDR2 is YSYEKL. Trimming shortened V by 3 bases and J by 10 bases, and 12 bases separated the two germline ends. The length of the CDR3 is 12 residues. This CDR3 is CASSQAGGFQYF. Here the CDR3 DNA reads TGCGCCAGCAGCCAGGCCGGAGGGTTCCAGTACTTC.

This clonotype occurred a few times. V is TRBV7-9 and J is TRBJ2-5; D unresolved. Germline CDR1 reads SEHNR; CDR2 reads FQNEAQ (reference sequence). The V gene lost 3 bases and the J gene lost 4 bases, with 9 bases spanning the gap. This CDR3 comprises 13 residues. In DNA, the CDR3 is TGTGCCAGCAGCTTGTACTTTGGAGAGACCCAGTACTTC. It yields the protein CASSLYFGETQYF.

This clonotype was observed many times. Germline is not matched at one junction end, which may reflect a read error. The genes are TRBV5-1 and TRBJ2-7; perhaps TRBD2 as D (5 bases). This CDR3 is 14 amino acids long. The germline gives CDR1 SGHRS, CDR2 YFSETQ. The DNA for the CDR3 is TGTGCCAGCAGTTTAAGTGGGAGTTCCTACGAGCAGTACTTC. Its translation is CASSLSGSSYEQYF.

The chain recombines TRBV7-2 with TRBJ1-3; 7 bases match TRBD1. Germline V gene lookup returns CDR1 SGHTA and CDR2 FQGNSA. J was trimmed by 4 bases and V by 1 base; bases with no gene match: 7. The CDR3 sequence is 16 residues long. The DNA of the CDR3 is TGTGCCAGCAGCTTAGTGGGGAGGGGGCAAGGAAACACCATATATTTT. It encodes CASSLVGRGQGNTIYF.

The chain couples TRBV2 to TRBJ2-5, with TRBD1 identical over 9 bases. The CDR3 has 13 amino acids. Germline CDR1 and CDR2: SNHLY and FYNNEI. Losses at the gene ends were 5 bases for V and 5 bases for J; bases not matched to a gene: 3. The CDR3, as DNA: TGTGCCAGCAGTCGGACAGGGGACGAGACCCAGTACTTC. It specifies CASSRTGDETQYF.

This clonotype was found many times. V gene TRBV28 combines with J gene TRBJ2-2; 8 bases are shared with TRBD1. Unmatched junction bases numbered 10, after V lost 3 bases and J lost 10 bases. CDR1 MDHEN and CDR2 SYDVKM come from the germline V gene. The CDR3 has 15 amino acids. The CDR3 region has the DNA TGTGCCAGCAGTTTCTTTAAACAGGGGGTTGTGGAGCTGTTTTTT. Amino acids: CASSFFKQGVVELFF. Looking up the rest from reference TRBV28 and TRBJ2-2 gives the full variable domain: DVKVTQSSRYLVKRTGEKVFLECVQDMDHENMFWYRQDPGLGLRLIYFSYDVKMKEKGDIPEGYSVSREKKERFSLILESASTNQTSMYLCASSFFKQGVVELFFGEGSRLTVL.

The V and J genes are TRBV5-6 and TRBJ1-4; D is uncertain. Looked up from germline, CDR1 is SGHDT and CDR2 is YYEEEE. The V end lost 0 bases, the J end lost 11 bases, and 5 bases lay between the germline ends. The CDR3 covers 11 residues. The CDR3 DNA sequence: TGTGCCAGCAGCTTGGGCTCCAAACTGTTTTTT. Translated: CASSLGSKLFF.

This clonotype was picked up many times. The V and J genes are TRBV11-2 and TRBJ2-1; 11 bases agree with TRBD2. J lost 7 bases, V lost 1 base, and 21 bases had no gene match. The CDR3 is made up of 21 amino acids. Germline lookup yields CDR1 SGHAT and CDR2 FQNNGV. The CDR3 nucleotides are TGTGCCAGCAGCTTAGTTTCTGGGACTAGCGGAAAAGGGAGGGCTCGTAATGAGCAGTTCTTC. Its translation is CASSLVSGTSGKGRARNEQFF.

This chain joins TRBV2 and TRBJ2-4; 12 bases map to TRBD1. The germline V gene has CDR1 SNHLY and CDR2 FYNNEI. The junction had 13 bases not matched to a gene; V was cut back by 0 bases and J by 7 bases. The CDR3 is 19 residues long. CDR3 in amino acids: CASSEARWDRGRGGNIQYF. CDR3 nucleotide sequence: TGTGCCAGCAGTGAAGCGCGCTGGGACAGGGGGCGCGGGGGGAACATTCAGTACTTC.

This clonotype has a count of ten or more. The chain has TRBV7-3 and TRBJ2-7; possibly TRBD1 for D (6 bases). The CDR3 has 15 amino acids. Germline CDR1 and CDR2: SGHTA and FQGTGA. The V and J ends lost 6 bases and 7 bases respectively, with 22 bases between them. The CDR3 DNA is TGTGCCAGCAGTATGGGTTTATCCGGGACACAAGAGCAGTACTTC. Amino acids: CASSMGLSGTQEQYF.

The rearrangement uses TRBV10-1 and TRBJ1-2; tentatively, D is TRBD1 (6 bases). The length of the CDR3 is 14 residues. V was clipped by 3 bases and J by 2 bases, with 10 bases between them. CDR1 is WNHNN, CDR2 SYGVQD, per germline (reference sequence). This CDR3 is CASSDGTKNYGYTF. In DNA, the CDR3 is TGCGCCAGCAGTGATGGGACAAAGAACTATGGCTACACCTTC.

Ten or more counts support this clonotype. The J gene is TRBJ2-6, the V gene TRBV28; D might be TRBD2 (5 bases). Germline loops: CDR1 MDHEN, CDR2 SYDVKM. Trimming stripped 6 bases from V and 0 bases from J, with 21 bases between. This CDR3 spans 19 amino acids. CDR3: CASSQVVSRVDSGANVLTF. The CDR3 DNA follows: TGTGCCAGCAGCCAAGTCGTTTCGCGGGTCGACTCTGGGGCCAACGTCCTGACTTTC. Filled out from reference TRBV28 and TRBJ2-6, the complete variable domain reads DVKVTQSSRYLVKRTGEKVFLECVQDMDHENMFWYRQDPGLGLRLIYFSYDVKMKEKGDIPEGYSVSREKKERFSLILESASTNQTSMYLCASSQVVSRVDSGANVLTFGAGSRLTVL.

Regarding this clonotype: The junction departs from the called germline gene at one end, perhaps through a read error. CDR3 sequence: CASSQGTQLSYNEQFF. CDR3 bases: TGCGCCAGCAGCCAAGGGACTCAGCTCTCCTACAATGAGCAGTTCTTC. The genes are TRBV7-8 and TRBJ2-1; tentative D call: TRBD2 (6 bases). The CDR3 has 16 amino acids. CDR1 and CDR2 from the germline V gene are SGHVS and FQNEAQ.

This clonotype came up a few times. The V and J genes are TRBV25-1 and TRBJ2-1, with D tentatively TRBD1 (5 bases). Trimming stripped 4 bases from V and 2 bases from J, with 9 bases between. The CDR3 totals 14 residues. Per the germline V gene, CDR1 is MGHDK and CDR2 is SYGVNS. In DNA, the CDR3 is TGTGCCAGCAGTGGCCTGGGGCCCTACAATGAGCAGTTCTTC. Protein product: CASSGLGPYNEQFF.

The chain carries TRBV10-3 and TRBJ2-2; unclear D gene. Germline CDR1 ENHRY, CDR2 SYGVKD. Trimming removed 3 bases from V and 6 bases from J, with 8 bases in between. This CDR3 comprises 13 residues. The CDR3: CAISEKGPGELFF. The CDR3 DNA follows: TGTGCCATCAGTGAAAAAGGACCCGGGGAGCTGTTTTTT.

This clonotype was recorded a few times. V is TRBV12-3 or TRBV12-4 and J is TRBJ2-1, with 14 bases fitting TRBD2. Germline trimming cut 6 bases from V and 4 bases from J; bases unmatched to any gene: 8. This CDR3 has 17 amino acids. The CDR3 region has the DNA TGTGCCAGCAGAAGACTAGCGGGAGGGCCTAGTTACAATGAGCAGTTCTTC. Translated: CASRRLAGGPSYNEQFF.